Following are 15 T cell receptor beta chains from one sample sequenced in a study of blood T cell repertoires in COVID-19 (dated by TCRdb to 2020 to 2021). Libraries were built with the immunoSEQ multiplex PCR assay. This immuneACCESS table, as held by TCRdb, lists in-frame sequences with V and J called but not all clones. Of the missing ones, under half trace to an unresolved V gene in checked studies; the others have no known cause. This sample gives 30,000 to 50,000 clones in total; about 82% of them show up just once. The ten most abundant clones make up about 40% of the sample. Sequencing was carried out using peripheral blood. Receptor source: a man older than 75 with active or convalescent COVID-19.

This clone was observed a handful of times. This chain connects TRBV20-1 to TRBJ2-7, with 10 bases identical to TRBD2. The germline gives CDR1 DFQATT, CDR2 SNEGSKA (reference sequence). The CDR3 length is 14 residues. Trimming at V came to 3 bases and at J to 3 bases, leaving 5 bases not matched to a gene. The CDR3 DNA reads TGCAGTGCTAGTGGACTAGCGGAGATCTACGAGCAGTACTTC. This codes for CSASGLAEIYEQYF.

The gene calls are TRBV11-2 and TRBJ2-7; D ambiguous. The CDR3 loop spans 13 amino acids. Per the germline V gene, CDR1 is SGHAT and CDR2 is FQNNGV. V was trimmed by 5 bases and J by 5 bases, leaving 13 bases between them. CDR3 coding DNA: TGTGCCAGCAGCATCCTTTCCCGTGACGAGCAGTACTTC. Translating gives CASSILSRDEQYF.

The chain carries TRBV10-1 and TRBJ1-4, with D perhaps matching TRBD1 (6 bases). CDR1 and CDR2 from the germline V gene are WNHNN and SYGVQD (reference sequence). The CDR3 extends over 19 amino acids. Trimming stripped 7 bases from V and 12 bases from J, with 36 bases between. DNA of the CDR3: TGCGCCAGCAACCTAACCCCACAGGGTACCCGTATCGGCCTTTTGGAACTGTTTTTT. Its translation: CASNLTPQGTRIGLLELFF.

The chain recombines TRBV5-4 with TRBJ2-3; TRBD2 matches 8 bases. This CDR3 contains 15 residues. Germline V lookup: CDR1 SGHNT, CDR2 YYREEE (reference sequence). V trimming: 4 bases; J trimming: 6 bases; junction bases outside the gene matches: 10. CDR3 DNA: TGTGCCAGCAGCCCGTATCGGGGGGGCGGTGATACGCAGTATTTT. Encoded protein: CASSPYRGGGDTQYF.

The CDR3 DNA reads as TGTGCCAGCAGCCTAGGACAGGCTAACAATCAGCCCCAGCATTTT. This encodes CASSLGQANNQPQHF. This chain joins TRBV28 and TRBJ1-5; TRBD1 matches at 7 bases. With 6 bases clipped from V and 3 bases from J, the junction kept 8 bases outside the gene matches. The CDR3 totals 15 residues. CDR1 and CDR2 from the germline V gene are MDHEN and SYDVKM.

This chain links TRBV2 with TRBJ1-1; no firm D call. The CDR3 consists of 14 residues. CDR1 and CDR2 from the germline V gene are SNHLY and FYNNEI. With 6 bases removed from V and 4 bases from J, the gap between germline ends came to 15 bases. Here the CDR3 reads CASRELGVVTEAFF. In DNA form, the CDR3 reads TGTGCCAGCAGAGAGCTGGGCGTGGTCACTGAAGCTTTCTTT.

The chain uses TRBV7-2 and TRBJ2-3; D gene unclear. The ends were cut back, 1 base at V and 4 bases at J, with 6 bases in the middle. The germline V gene encodes CDR1 SGHTA and CDR2 FQGNSA. This CDR3 is built from 13 residues. CDR3 region: CASSLERADTQYF. The CDR3 DNA follows: TGTGCCAGCAGCTTAGAGCGTGCAGATACGCAGTATTTT. Full variable domain (rest looked up from reference TRBV7-2 and TRBJ2-3): GAGVSQSPSNKVTEKGKDVELRCDPISGHTALYWYRQSLGQGLEFLIYFQGNSAPDKSGLPSDRFSAERTGGSVSTLTIQRTQQEDSAVYLCASSLERADTQYFGPGTRLTVL.

V and J are TRBV7-6 and TRBJ2-5; TRBD1 is a possible D gene (6 bases). Germline CDR1 SGHVS, CDR2 FNYEAQ. The germline V and J ends were trimmed by 6 bases and 5 bases, with 13 bases remaining between them. There are 13 residues in the CDR3. The CDR3 loop is CASSYRDAETQYF. The CDR3 DNA reads as TGTGCCAGCAGTTACAGGGATGCCGAGACCCAGTACTTC.

This chain connects TRBV9 to TRBJ1-1; 7 nucleotides line up with TRBD1. Germline assignment: CDR1 SGDLS and CDR2 YYNGEE. The junction had 0 bases not matched to a gene; V was cut back by 1 base and J by 0 bases. The CDR3 is 14 amino acids. The chain's CDR3 is CASSVQGVNTEAFF. Here the CDR3 DNA reads TGTGCCAGCAGCGTACAGGGGGTGAACACTGAAGCTTTCTTT.

V gene TRBV5-4 combines with J gene TRBJ1-2; D unclear. Germline lookup yields CDR1 SGHNT and CDR2 YYREEE (reference sequence). The CDR3 consists of 14 residues. Trimming removed 4 bases from V and 5 bases from J, with 15 bases in between. DNA for the CDR3: TGTGCCAGCAGCAGCTTAAAAAGCGCGTATGGCTACACCTTC. Amino acid sequence: CASSSLKSAYGYTF.

This clone was observed a single time. The chain combines TRBV29-1 with TRBJ1-2; TRBD1 aligns across 9 bases. The CDR3 totals 14 residues. The germline V gene has CDR1 SQVTM and CDR2 ANQGSEA. J gave up 8 bases and V 7 bases, and 14 bases lay outside the gene matches. The CDR3 loop reads CSATDNRGREGYTF. Here the CDR3 DNA reads TGCAGCGCCACAGATAACAGGGGGCGAGAGGGCTACACCTTC.

CDR3 DNA sequence: TGTGCCAGCAGCCGACCGGGACTAGGATTCAGTGAGCAGTTCTTC. It is translated as CASSRPGLGFSEQFF. V gene TRBV11-2 combines with J gene TRBJ2-1; 8 nucleotides match TRBD2. This CDR3 is 15 amino acids long. Germline assignment: CDR1 SGHAT and CDR2 FQNNGV. Trimming cost V 5 bases and J 9 bases; bases outside gene matches: 12.

The chain combines TRBV18 with TRBJ2-7; TRBD1 might be the D (6 bases). Germline V lookup: CDR1 KGHSH, CDR2 LQKENI. V lost 0 bases and J lost 2, with 8 bases in between. The CDR3 contains 14 residues. The CDR3 coding sequence is TGTGCCAGCTCACCACCGGACAGCACCTACGAGCAGTACTTC. Translation gives CASSPPDSTYEQYF. The whole variable domain, filled in from reference TRBV18 and TRBJ2-7, reads NAGVMQNPRHLVRRRGQEARLRCSPMKGHSHVYWYRQLPEEGLKFMVYLQKENIIDESGMPKERFSAEFPKEGPSILRIQQVVRGDSAAYFCASSPPDSTYEQYFGPGTRLTVT.

V and J are TRBV6-5 and TRBJ2-3; 14 positions agree with TRBD2. The CDR3 covers 16 residues. CDR1 is MNHEY, CDR2 SVGAGI, per germline. J gave up 4 bases and V 3 bases, and 3 bases lay outside the gene matches. CDR3 in amino acids: CASSYGLAGGADTQYF. Here the CDR3 DNA reads TGTGCCAGCAGTTATGGACTAGCGGGAGGAGCAGATACGCAGTATTTT.

This chain uses TRBV24-1 with TRBJ2-2, with TRBD1 matching over 9 bases. Unmatched junction bases numbered 6, after V lost 9 bases and J lost 5 bases. The germline V gene encodes CDR1 KGHDR and CDR2 SFDVKD. CDR3 length equals 14 residues. DNA for the CDR3: TGTGCCACCGGGGACAGGGCGAGGACCGGGGAGCTGTTTTTT. Translated, it gives CATGDRARTGELFF.